This TCR beta chain was found in a study of shared clonotypes between healthy human individuals. Findings of the study overall: Sharing across four donors was highest in naive CD4 (roughly 5%) and lowest in memory CD8 (around 0.4%).

Only in-frame clones appear in the TCRdb table, and some are missing; sequencing was by immunoSEQ multiplex PCR. The table has about 2.4 million clones, approximately 93% seen once. The junction had 11 bases not matched to a gene; V was cut back by 3 bases and J by 1 base. The CDR3 length is 17 residues. CDR1 MDHEN and CDR2 SYDVKM come from the germline V gene. As concerns this clone: What it recognizes is unknown.

The V and J genes are TRBV28 and TRBJ2-7; 8 nucleotides line up with TRBD1. The origin of this receptor is a man between 18 and 29 years old in good health. Some clones in this sample may be carry-over from other donors' samples. The sequencing sample was made of naive CD4+ T cells from PBMCs. Specified subset: CD45RA+ positively selected. The CDR3 DNA reads TGTGCCAGCAGTTTTATTCGGGGGACAGGCCCTTCCTACGAGCAGTACTTC. Translating gives CASSFIRGTGPSYEQYF.